A single sample is the source of the 13 T cell receptor beta chains below, sequenced in a study of post-analysis software for immune sequencing data. Overall study findings and caveats: There were a few TRBV segments more frequent in patients than controls, and TRBV5-6, TRBV5-1 and TRBV20-1 were among them.

cDNA libraries for TCR beta contained unique molecular identifiers. TCRdb re-analysed the PCR reads in MiXCR, keeping a single row per CDR3 protein. The top ten clones hold about 11% of a sample with about 680,000 distinct CDR3 sequences, roughly three fifths of them seen once. Antigen specificity for these receptors is unknown. Sequenced sample: blood. All receptors derive from a girl aged 2 to 10 with multiple sclerosis.

The chain combines TRBV20-1 with TRBJ1-2; a weak D match, TRBD1 (5 bases). Between the trimmed V and J ends, which lost 0 bases and 4 bases, there was a span of 12 bases. The length of the CDR3 is 14 residues. Germline V gene data show CDR1 as DFQATT and CDR2 as SNEGSKA (reference sequence). The CDR3 DNA reads TGCAGTGCTAGAGAGGGGGAGACTATCTATGGCTACACCTTC. Its protein is CSAREGETIYGYTF.

The chain recombines TRBV5-1 with TRBJ2-2; 10 bases are shared with TRBD1. The CDR3 is 16 residues long. CDR1 is SGHRS, CDR2 YFSETQ, per germline. V trimming: 5 bases; J trimming: 4 bases; junction bases outside the gene matches: 8. The CDR3 spells CASRTDRGRVTGELFF. In nucleotides, the CDR3 is TGCGCCAGCAGGACAGACAGGGGGCGCGTCACCGGGGAGCTGTTTTTT.

The genes are TRBV20-1 and TRBJ1-5; D ambiguous. Deletions cut 3 bases from V and 1 base from J, with 10 bases between. The germline CDR1 and CDR2 sequences are DFQATT and SNEGSKA (reference sequence). The CDR3 has 14 residues. The CDR3: CSASNRRSNQPQHF. In DNA form, the CDR3 reads TGCAGTGCTAGCAACCGGCGCAGCAATCAGCCCCAGCATTTT.

This rearrangement joins TRBV7-2 to TRBJ1-5; 8 nucleotides match TRBD1. The V and J ends lost 5 bases and 2 bases, in that order; junction bases with no gene match: 11. This CDR3 has 17 residues. Germline V gene lookup returns CDR1 SGHTA and CDR2 FQGNSA. CDR3 nucleotides: TGTGCCAGCAGCGCGCAAAGGACAGGGTGGGGCAATCAGCCCCAGCATTTT. It specifies CASSAQRTGWGNQPQHF.

This sequence joins TRBV20-1 and TRBJ2-3; D is ambiguous. Germline-derived CDR1 and CDR2 are DFQATT and SNEGSKA (reference sequence). The CDR3 runs 14 residues. The germline V and J ends were trimmed by 3 bases and 2 bases, with 12 bases remaining between them. The CDR3 reads CSASSLRDTDTQYF. The CDR3 coding sequence is TGCAGTGCTAGTTCCCTTCGCGACACAGATACGCAGTATTTT.

The chain carries TRBV29-1 and TRBJ2-1; D is uncertain. V lost 3 bases and J 8 bases, leaving 17 bases between the germline ends. The germline V gene encodes CDR1 SQVTM and CDR2 ANQGSEA. The CDR3 contains 14 residues. The CDR3 DNA follows: TGCAGCGTTGACTGGGGTCCTAGTACCGATGAGCAGTTCTTC. The encoded protein is CSVDWGPSTDEQFF.

This sequence joins TRBV7-8 and TRBJ2-1; D ambiguous. CDR1 SGHVS and CDR2 FQNEAQ come from the germline V gene. The CDR3 has 15 amino acids. The germline V and J ends were trimmed by 1 base and 4 bases, with 11 bases remaining between them. CDR3 sequence: CASSLGDGFYNEQFF. CDR3 DNA sequence: TGTGCCAGCAGCTTAGGAGATGGCTTTTACAATGAGCAGTTCTTC.

Only a few counts were recorded for this clonotype. This chain links TRBV29-1 with TRBJ2-3; D unresolved. Germline V CDR1 and CDR2: SQVTM, ANQGSEA. CDR3 length: 12 amino acids. The ends were cut back, 4 bases at V and 6 bases at J, with 11 bases in the middle. CDR3 nucleotides: TGCAGCGTTGCGAGTACCGCCGATACGCAGTATTTT. Amino acids: CSVASTADTQYF.

The chain is built from TRBV5-1 and TRBJ1-2, with 7 bases that match TRBD1. The CDR3 is 14 amino acids. Germline-derived CDR1 and CDR2 are SGHRS and YFSETQ. The junction had 5 bases not matched to a gene; V was cut back by 2 bases and J by 4 bases. The CDR3, as DNA: TGCGCCAGCAGCTTCCTCGAGGGGGCCTATGGCTACACCTTC. Translating gives CASSFLEGAYGYTF.

This chain connects TRBV5-1 to TRBJ2-1; D is uncertain. V lost 4 bases and J lost 8, with 10 bases in between. Germline CDR1 is SGHRS and CDR2 is YFSETQ. This CDR3 spans 12 amino acids. As DNA, the CDR3 is TGCGCCAGCAGCGGAGAGGCCCATGAGCAGTTCTTC. This gives the protein CASSGEAHEQFF.

V and J are TRBV27 and TRBJ2-5, with TRBD2 as a possible D gene (5 bases). The better agreement between TRBJ2-7 and the DNA end casts doubt on the J call. The CDR3 runs to 14 residues. Germline-derived CDR1 and CDR2 are MNHEY and SMNVEV (reference sequence). The CDR3, as DNA: TGTGCCAGCAGTCCAATACCTACTAGTTCCGAGCAGTACTTC. Its translation: CASSPIPTSSEQYF.

This clonotype has only a few counts. The chain has TRBV7-2 and TRBJ2-7; TRBD2 matches at 9 bases. The germline V gene encodes CDR1 SGHTA and CDR2 FQGNSA. The trim removed 1 base at V and 12 bases at J, leaving 10 bases unmatched. This CDR3 is 14 amino acids long. The CDR3 is CASSLDGSGGHLYF. CDR3 nucleotide sequence: TGTGCCAGCAGCTTAGACGGTAGCGGGGGCCACCTGTACTTC.

This sequence joins TRBV12-3 or TRBV12-4 and TRBJ2-1; 9 nucleotides line up with TRBD2. After removal of 3 bases from V and 5 bases from J, the junction contained 11 bases not matched to a gene. This CDR3 region has 17 residues. CDR3 protein: CASSFLEGLAGNNEQFF. CDR3 nucleotides: TGTGCCAGCAGTTTTCTTGAGGGCCTAGCGGGAAACAATGAGCAGTTCTTC.